A single sample is the source of the 30 T cell receptor beta chains below, sequenced in a study of blood T cell repertoires in COVID-19. Repertoires were generated with immunoSEQ multiplex PCR, while TCRdb's copy carries only in-frame clones and drops some. The data contain 300,000 to 450,000 clones, roughly 90% of them singletons. Sequencing was carried out using PBMCs or T cells enriched from blood (not recorded which). The receptors derive from a woman aged 30 to 39 who had been exposed to COVID-19.

The chain couples TRBV2 to TRBJ1-4; the D gene is possibly TRBD1 (5 bases). The CDR3 spans 16 residues. Per germline, CDR1 SNHLY and CDR2 FYNNEI. Trimming shortened V by 6 bases and J by 1 base, and 15 bases separated the two germline ends. CDR3 DNA sequence: TGTGCCAGCAGGGTATGGGGCGCCGGAACTAATGAAAAACTGTTTTTT. This encodes CASRVWGAGTNEKLFF.

The V call is TRBV27, the J call TRBJ2-1; D ambiguous. This CDR3 is built from 14 residues. Per the germline V gene, CDR1 is MNHEY and CDR2 is SMNVEV (reference sequence). Trimming pared 0 bases from V and 3 bases from J, leaving 6 bases between. This CDR3 is CASSLSGLYNEQFF. The CDR3 DNA is TGTGCCAGCAGTTTATCGGGCCTCTACAATGAGCAGTTCTTC.

V and J are TRBV27 and TRBJ1-2, with 8 bases that match TRBD1. Germline V gives CDR1 MNHEY, CDR2 SMNVEV (reference sequence). The CDR3 totals 16 residues. Trimming took 0 bases from V and 4 from J; bases not matched to a gene: 7. CDR3 in amino acids: CASSLSGTGLGYGYTF. Written as DNA, the CDR3 is TGTGCCAGCAGTTTATCTGGGACAGGTTTGGGCTATGGCTACACCTTC.

The chain carries TRBV4-1 and TRBJ1-4; a weak D match, TRBD1 (5 bases). V dropped 0 bases and J dropped 3 bases, with 17 bases sitting between them. This CDR3 contains 18 residues. The V gene's germline CDR1 is MGHRA and CDR2 YSYEKL. CDR3: CASSQEGLGGLANEKLFF. The CDR3 nucleotides are TGCGCCAGCAGCCAAGAAGGTCTCGGGGGGTTGGCTAATGAAAAACTGTTTTTT.

This clone was counted between two and nine times. The chain couples TRBV5-4 to TRBJ1-3; no clear D gene. Germline loops: CDR1 SGHNT, CDR2 YYREEE (reference sequence). The CDR3 spans 16 residues. Trimming took 4 bases from V and 0 from J, leaving 14 bases between them. The CDR3 nucleotides read TGTGCCAGCAGCCCTAGTGACGGAAGCTCTGGAAACACCATATATTTT. Translating gives CASSPSDGSSGNTIYF.

This clone was counted a single time. In nucleotides, the CDR3 is TGTGCCTGGAGTGTAACCCGTACTAGCGGGGGAGGTCAGGGGACCCAGTACTTC. Translating gives CAWSVTRTSGGGQGTQYF. The chain recombines TRBV30 with TRBJ2-5, with 11 bases matching TRBD2. Germline-derived CDR1 and CDR2 are GTSNPN and SVGIG (reference sequence). V gave up 0 bases and J gave up 7 bases; unmatched junction bases: 16. The CDR3 sequence is 18 residues long.

The rearrangement links TRBV6-5 to TRBJ1-2, with 9 nucleotides matching TRBD1. Germline CDR1 reads MNHEY; CDR2 reads SVGAGI. The CDR3 is 16 amino acids. The J segment lost 7 bases and the V segment lost 0 bases, leaving 9 bases of the junction unmatched. In DNA, the CDR3 is TGTGCCAGCAGTTACTCGGCCCAAACAGGGGGCTCTGGCTACACCTTC. Its translation: CASSYSAQTGGSGYTF.

This chain links TRBV5-6 with TRBJ2-3; D possibly corresponds to TRBD2 (6 bases). Germline V gene sequence: CDR1 SGHDT, CDR2 YYEEEE. Trimming took 0 bases from V and 2 from J, leaving 13 bases between them. This CDR3 comprises 16 residues. CDR3 sequence (DNA): TGTGCCAGCAGCTTGGCCGGGACTGGCGCCACAGATACGCAGTATTTT. This translates into CASSLAGTGATDTQYF.

The chain uses TRBV6-6 and TRBJ2-2; no clear D gene. The germline V gene encodes CDR1 MNHNY and CDR2 SVGAGI (reference sequence). The CDR3 sequence is 12 residues long. V shed 8 bases and J shed 5 bases, with 9 bases lying between them. CDR3 sequence reads: CASRFPTGELFF. The CDR3 DNA sequence: TGTGCCAGCCGTTTTCCGACCGGGGAGCTGTTTTTT.

With respect to this clone: The junction shows a germline mismatch at one end, possibly a read error. This chain links TRBV6-1 with TRBJ1-2; no clear D gene. CDR1 is MNHNS, CDR2 SASEGT, per germline. The CDR3 is 12 residues long. CDR3 residues: CASALTNYGYTF. The DNA of the CDR3 is TGTGCCAGTGCCTTGACTAATTATGGCTACACCTTC.

This clone was counted a single time. The chain has TRBV24-1 and TRBJ2-2; TRBD2 matches at 10 bases. V lost 6 bases to trimming and J lost 1 base; unmatched junction nucleotides: 1. The CDR3 covers 15 residues. Germline V CDR1 and CDR2: KGHDR, SFDVKD. The CDR3 is CATSKREGNTGELFF. The CDR3 bases are TGTGCCACCAGTAAGCGGGAGGGGAACACCGGGGAGCTGTTTTTT.

The rearrangement joins TRBV5-1 to TRBJ2-1, with no clear D. The CDR3 covers 14 residues. Germline assignment: CDR1 SGHRS and CDR2 YFSETQ. The germline V and J ends were trimmed by 2 bases and 0 bases, with 6 bases remaining between them. CDR3 DNA sequence: TGCGCCAGCAGCTTACAGAGCTCCTACAATGAGCAGTTCTTC. Translating gives CASSLQSSYNEQFF.

The table lists this clone with a few counts. The chain is built from TRBV28 and TRBJ1-1; maybe TRBD1 (6 bases). CDR3 length: 14 residues. V was pared by 3 bases and J by 5 bases, with 13 bases between. Germline CDR1 is MDHEN and CDR2 is SYDVKM. In nucleotides, the CDR3 is TGTGCCAGCAGTTTGCCCGGCAGGGGAACTGAAGCTTTCTTT. It specifies CASSLPGRGTEAFF.

This chain uses TRBV19 with TRBJ1-2, with 8 bases matching TRBD1. This CDR3 region has 16 residues. Germline V CDR1 and CDR2: LNHDA, SQIVND (reference sequence). The ends lost 6 bases at V and 1 base at J; junction bases unmatched: 10. The chain's CDR3 is CASRQSRDRINYGYTF. CDR3 nucleotide sequence: TGTGCCAGTAGGCAATCACGGGACAGGATTAACTATGGCTACACCTTC.

The chain links TRBV28 to TRBJ2-1, with 12 positions matching TRBD2. The CDR3 has 17 residues. Germline lookup yields CDR1 MDHEN and CDR2 SYDVKM. Trimming cost V 4 bases and J 2 bases; bases outside gene matches: 6. The CDR3, as DNA: TGTGCCAGCAGTTCCCCCCGGACTAGCGGGACCTACAATGAGCAGTTCTTC. Amino acids: CASSSPRTSGTYNEQFF.

V gene TRBV12-3 or TRBV12-4 combines with J gene TRBJ2-3; D is undetermined. The CDR3 contains 11 residues. V dropped 2 bases and J dropped 6 bases, with 3 bases sitting between them. Here the CDR3 reads CASSLSDTQYF. DNA for the CDR3: TGTGCCAGCAGTTTATCGGATACGCAGTATTTT.

The rearrangement links TRBV7-2 to TRBJ2-2; TRBD2 matches at 13 bases. The V gene end was trimmed by 4 bases and the J gene end by 0 bases; junction bases not matched to a gene: 2. Germline values: CDR1 SGHTA, CDR2 FQGNSA. The CDR3 sequence is 17 residues long. CDR3 region: CASSSGTSGTNTGELFF. The DNA of the CDR3 is TGTGCCAGCAGCTCAGGGACTAGCGGGACGAACACCGGGGAGCTGTTTTTT.

The chain carries TRBV2 and TRBJ1-2; D unclear. The CDR3 spans 11 residues. Germline V CDR1 and CDR2: SNHLY, FYNNEI. CDR3 region: CGALYRDGYTF. CDR3 bases: TGTGGGGCCTTATATCGAGATGGCTACACCTTC.

This chain uses TRBV14 with TRBJ2-1; D remains unclear. CDR3 length: 15 amino acids. Between the trimmed V and J ends, which lost 4 bases and 0 bases, there was a span of 10 bases. Germline CDR1 SGHDN, CDR2 FVKESK. The DNA of the CDR3 is TGTGCCAGCAGCCCGAGCCTTAGCTCCTACAATGAGCAGTTCTTC. Its translation is CASSPSLSSYNEQFF.

This chain links TRBV6-5 with TRBJ2-2, with D perhaps TRBD2 (5 bases). CDR3 length equals 16 residues. Germline-derived CDR1 and CDR2 are MNHEY and SVGAGI. The V end lost 0 bases, the J end lost 0 bases, and 8 bases lay between the germline ends. This CDR3 is CASSYSGKANTGELFF. The DNA of the CDR3 is TGTGCCAGCAGTTACTCCGGGAAAGCGAACACCGGGGAGCTGTTTTTT.

The chain couples TRBV12-1 to TRBJ2-3; the D call TRBD1 from the table was never checked on the DNA. TRBV12-1 is classified as a pseudogene. This CDR3 has 11 amino acids. CDR3 sequence: CASSHRDTQYF. CDR3 nucleotide sequence: TGTGCCAGCAGCCACAGGGATACGCAGTATTTT.

The V gene is TRBV19, the J gene TRBJ1-2; TRBD1 matches 8 bases. J gave up 1 base and V 6 bases, and 4 bases lay outside the gene matches. The CDR3 has 14 residues. CDR1 and CDR2 from the germline V gene are LNHDA and SQIVND (reference sequence). The CDR3 loop is CASRTTGGNYGYTF. DNA for the CDR3: TGTGCCAGTAGGACTACAGGGGGTAACTATGGCTACACCTTC.

The CDR3 protein is CASSQERSSSTDTQYF. CDR3 DNA: TGTGCCAGCAGCCAAGAGAGGAGTTCTAGCACAGATACGCAGTATTTT. This rearrangement joins TRBV4-2 to TRBJ2-3; D uncertain. The germline gives CDR1 LGHNA, CDR2 YNFKEQ. Trimming removed 0 bases from V and 0 bases from J, with 10 bases in between. The length of the CDR3 is 16 residues.

The CDR3: CASQGGSHEQYF. In DNA, the CDR3 is TGTGCCAGCCAAGGGGGATCCCACGAGCAGTACTTC. The chain has TRBV12-3 or TRBV12-4 and TRBJ2-7; possibly TRBD1 for D (6 bases). V was pared by 8 bases and J by 5 bases, with 13 bases between. The CDR3 contains 12 residues.

This sequence joins TRBV27 and TRBJ2-3; 8 bases agree with TRBD1. The CDR3 has 14 residues. With V trimmed by 2 bases and J by 4 bases, 2 bases remained unmatched. The V gene's germline CDR1 is MNHEY and CDR2 SMNVEV (reference sequence). The CDR3 here is CASSLNRGADTQYF. CDR3 nucleotides: TGTGCCAGCAGTTTAAACAGGGGGGCAGATACGCAGTATTTT.

The V and J genes are TRBV24-1 and TRBJ2-4; a possible D gene is TRBD2 (5 bases). Germline lookup yields CDR1 KGHDR and CDR2 SFDVKD. Deletions cut 2 bases from V and 8 bases from J, with 9 bases between. The CDR3 length is 13 residues. The CDR3 DNA is TGTGCCACCAGTGATTCCGGGGTGGACATTCAGTACTTC. Amino acid sequence: CATSDSGVDIQYF.

This chain uses TRBV27 with TRBJ1-2; 9 bases are shared with TRBD1. The ends lost 6 bases at V and 5 bases at J; junction bases unmatched: 4. Germline CDR1 and CDR2: MNHEY and SMNVEV (reference sequence). There are 13 residues in the CDR3. CDR3 protein: CASRQQGAYGYTF. Here the CDR3 DNA reads TGTGCCAGCAGGCAACAGGGGGCGTATGGCTACACCTTC.

V gene TRBV19 combines with J gene TRBJ1-2, with D perhaps TRBD1 (5 bases). V was trimmed by 3 bases and J by 1 base, leaving 12 bases between them. Germline V gene sequence: CDR1 LNHDA, CDR2 SQIVND (reference sequence). The CDR3 has 15 residues. CDR3 sequence: CASSIAGKINYGYTF. The CDR3 nucleotides are TGTGCCAGTAGTATTGCAGGGAAGATTAACTATGGCTACACCTTC. Full variable domain (missing parts from reference TRBV19 and TRBJ1-2): DGGITQSPKYLFRKEGQNVTLSCEQNLNHDAMYWYRQDPGQGLRLIYYSQIVNDFQKGDIAEGYSVSREKKESFPLTVTSAQKNPTAFYLCASSIAGKINYGYTFGSGTRLTVV.

This clone was counted once. This chain uses TRBV5-4 with TRBJ2-2; D might be TRBD2 (6 bases). Germline V gives CDR1 SGHNT, CDR2 YYREEE (reference sequence). V was trimmed by 4 bases and J by 8 bases, leaving 15 bases between them. The CDR3 has 14 amino acids. DNA for the CDR3: TGTGCCAGCAGCCCGACTGGGGCGGGAGGGGAGCTGTTTTTT. Translated: CASSPTGAGGELFF.

The genes are TRBV7-9 and TRBJ2-3, with 9 bases fitting TRBD2. Germline values: CDR1 SEHNR, CDR2 FQNEAQ (reference sequence). V shed 2 bases and J 0 bases; nucleotides not matched to a gene: 3. This CDR3 has 16 residues. The CDR3 loop is CASSLRLAASTDTQYF. CDR3 sequence (DNA): TGTGCCAGCAGCTTAAGACTAGCGGCTAGCACAGATACGCAGTATTTT.